The table lists the clone carrying this T cell receptor beta chain with a count of one. In the authors' methods: By means of reference gene primer amplification, nucleated cell counts were estimated. Libraries were prepared by immunoSEQ multiplex PCR; TCRdb keeps only in-frame clonotypes and omits some of them. V, J and clone size were drawn from that table, and D and trimming were deduced from the DNA. The sample shows 70,000 to 85,000 clones, 86% of them seen only once. These data come from a study of blood T cell repertoires in COVID-19. At the level of the study: The study drew acute and convalescent COVID-19 samples from the United States, Italy and Spain. PBMCs, B-cell-depleted T cells, or T cells were the source of the cDNA or gDNA that made up the material.

The CDR3 loop spans 15 amino acids. V lost 0 bases and J 0 bases, leaving 10 bases between the germline ends. CDR1 SGHDT and CDR2 YYEEEE come from the germline V gene. Sample: peripheral blood. This receptor was taken from a woman of 80 years or more in a cohort sampled during active or convalescent COVID-19. The chain has TRBV5-6 and TRBJ2-7; maybe TRBD1 (5 bases). CDR3 sequence reads: CASSLAGPSSYEQYF. Written as DNA, the CDR3 is TGTGCCAGCAGCTTGGCAGGGCCCAGCTCCTACGAGCAGTACTTC.